The rows below give T cell receptor beta chains drawn from one sample of a study of blood T cell repertoires in COVID-19. Measured with immunoSEQ multiplex PCR; TCRdb has only the in-frame clones, and not every one. The table includes about 65,000 clones, roughly 92% detected once. Sequencing used peripheral blood. The receptors here all came from a man aged 65-85 years with active COVID-19. The CDR3 runs from the conserved cysteine through the conserved F or W. D genes are given only for firm matches. Some rows have no size entry. The others give once, few or many, or a class for an expanded clone.

CATRDIGSPELFF TGTGCCACCAGGGACATCGGGAGCCCTGAGCTGTTTTTT TRBJ2-2 NA NA TRBV3-1/TRBV3-2
CASSSGPHNEQFF TGTGCCAGCAGCTCCGGTCCCCACAATGAGCAGTTCTTC TRBJ2-1 NA NA TRBV5-4
CASSLEDISGNTIYF TGTGCCAGCAGCTTAGAAGACATCTCTGGAAACACCATATATTTT TRBJ1-3 NA NA TRBV11-1
CASSKVTGGNEQFF TGTGCCAGCAGCAAGGTTACAGGGGGCAATGAGCAGTTCTTC TRBJ2-1 TRBD1 NA TRBV6-5
CASSRSTGVANVLTF TGTGCCAGCAGCCGAAGTACAGGGGTGGCCAACGTCCTGACTTTC TRBJ2-6 TRBD1 once TRBV7-9
CASSSPGLVADTQYF TGTGCCAGCAGCTCACCGGGACTAGTGGCAGATACGCAGTATTTT TRBJ2-3 TRBD2 NA TRBV7-2
CASSYSMGGGEQYF TGTGCCAGCAGTTACTCGATGGGCGGGGGCGAGCAGTACTTC TRBJ2-7 TRBD2 NA TRBV6-2/TRBV6-3
CASSQRLAGYSYNEQFF TGTGCCAGCAGTCAACGACTAGCGGGCTACTCCTACAATGAGCAGTTCTTC TRBJ2-1 TRBD2 NA TRBV27
CASSVVGAGGASEQFF TGTGCCAGCAGCGTAGTAGGCGCGGGGGGAGCGAGTGAGCAGTTCTTC TRBJ2-1 TRBD2 NA TRBV9
CASSPSSNQPQHF TGTGCCAGCAGCCCCAGTAGCAATCAGCCCCAGCATTTT TRBJ1-5 NA NA TRBV11-2
CASSETGRQPQHF TGTGCCAGCAGTGAGACAGGGCGTCAGCCCCAGCATTTT TRBJ1-5 TRBD1 NA TRBV6-1
CASSKRGTGGLEQYF TGTGCCAGCAGCAAACGAGGGACAGGGGGTCTTGAGCAGTACTTC TRBJ2-7 NA once TRBV21-1
CASSRQGGETQYF TGTGCCAGCAGCCGACAGGGGGGGGAGACCCAGTACTTC TRBJ2-5 TRBD1 NA TRBV6-2/TRBV6-3
CASSLGPEGSVGLFF TGTGCCAGCAGCTTGGGACCGGAGGGTAGTGTGGGTCTGTTTTTT TRBJ1-4 NA few TRBV5-5
CASSIGQGQGSGANVLTF TGTGCCAGCAGCATCGGACAGGGCCAAGGCTCTGGGGCCAACGTCCTGACTTTC TRBJ2-6 TRBD1 NA TRBV11-3
CASSWAVSTYEQFF TGCGCCAGCTCATGGGCAGTCTCTACCTATGAGCAGTTCTTC TRBJ2-1 NA NA TRBV5-1
CASSPGQGGDQPQHF TGTGCCAGCAGCCCCGGACAGGGGGGGGATCAGCCCCAGCATTTT TRBJ1-5 TRBD1 NA TRBV5-4
CASSQDGGDTQYF TGCGCCAGCAGCCAAGATGGCGGGGATACGCAGTATTTT TRBJ2-3 NA NA TRBV4-3
CASSRGLGQGSSGNTIYF TGTGCCAGCAGCCGGGGATTGGGACAGGGAAGCTCTGGAAACACCATATATTTT TRBJ1-3 TRBD1 NA TRBV5-4
CATSRGGPGVDTQYF TGTGCCACCAGCAGAGGCGGGCCCGGGGTGGATACGCAGTATTTT TRBJ2-3 NA NA TRBV15
CASSFGLAGGPNQETQYF TGTGCCAGCAGCTTCGGACTAGCGGGGGGCCCTAACCAAGAGACCCAGTACTTC TRBJ2-5 TRBD2 NA TRBV7-6
CATSVLAGVGETQYF TGTGCCACCAGTGTACTAGCGGGGGTTGGGGAGACCCAGTACTTC TRBJ2-5 TRBD2 NA TRBV24-1
CASSESLGAGETQYF TGCGCCAGCAGTGAGTCGCTAGGGGCTGGTGAGACCCAGTACTTC TRBJ2-5 NA NA TRBV10-1
CASSPGQGTDTQYF TGCGCCAGCAGCCCCGGACAGGGCACAGATACGCAGTATTTT TRBJ2-3 TRBD1 NA TRBV5-1
CASSVGGAGDTQYF TGTGCCAGCAGCGTAGGCGGGGCGGGCGATACGCAGTATTTT TRBJ2-3 NA NA TRBV9
CASSPWTAEAKNIQYF TGTGCCAGCAGCCCATGGACAGCTGAGGCCAAAAACATTCAGTACTTC TRBJ2-4 NA NA TRBV3-1/TRBV3-2
CASRGGGYEQFF TGTGCCAGCAGGGGCGGGGGTTATGAGCAGTTCTTC TRBJ2-1 TRBD2 NA TRBV27
CASSYSGTGQNQPQHF TGTGCCAGCAGTTATTCCGGGACAGGGCAGAATCAGCCCCAGCATTTT TRBJ1-5 TRBD1 NA TRBV6-5
CSVDGGGAGGRETQYF TGCAGCGTTGATGGAGGTGGGGCAGGGGGCCGAGAGACCCAGTACTTC TRBJ2-5 TRBD1 NA TRBV29-1
CASTIIGLAGYNEQFF TGTGCCAGCACCATCATTGGACTAGCGGGCTACAATGAGCAGTTCTTC TRBJ2-1 TRBD2 NA TRBV7-9
CASSLSSYSNQPQHF TGTGCCAGCAGTCTCTCTTCCTATAGCAATCAGCCCCAGCATTTT TRBJ1-5 NA NA TRBV5-6
CASRAVTGETQYF TGTGCCAGCAGAGCTGTAACAGGGGAGACCCAGTACTTC TRBJ2-5 NA NA TRBV2
CASSVDNSYNEQFF TGTGCCAGCAGCGTGGACAACTCCTACAATGAGCAGTTCTTC TRBJ2-1 NA NA TRBV9
CASSVLLGAYEQYF TGTGCCAGTAGTGTGCTTCTGGGGGCATACGAGCAGTACTTC TRBJ2-7 NA NA TRBV19
CASSLTRQGNTIYF TGTGCCAGCAGCTTGACGAGACAGGGAAACACCATATATTTT TRBJ1-3 NA NA TRBV7-7
CASSPEFRVETQYF TGTGCCAGCTCACCAGAGTTTCGGGTAGAGACCCAGTACTTC TRBJ2-5 NA NA TRBV18
CASSINTDSDTQYF TGTGCCAGTAGTATAAACACAGATTCAGATACGCAGTATTTT TRBJ2-3 NA NA TRBV19
CASRTTDTDKTQYF TGTGCCAGCAGGACCACCGACACGGATAAGACCCAGTACTTC TRBJ2-5 NA NA TRBV6-5
CASSLGLAGEQFF TGTGCCAGCAGTTTAGGCCTAGCAGGAGAGCAGTTCTTC TRBJ2-1 NA NA TRBV12-3/TRBV12-4
CASSPTGSYGYTF TGTGCCAGCAGCCCCACAGGGAGCTATGGCTACACCTTC TRBJ1-2 NA NA TRBV11-2
CATRGPGRSEAFF TGTGCCACCAGGGGGCCCGGTAGATCCGAAGCTTTCTTT TRBJ1-1 NA NA TRBV24-1
CASSLVGTSGGAAYEQYF TGTGCCAGCAGCTTAGTTGGGACTAGCGGGGGCGCCGCCTACGAGCAGTACTTC TRBJ2-7 TRBD2 NA TRBV7-6
CASSRVGGADGYTF TGCGCCAGCAGCCGCGTAGGGGGCGCGGATGGCTACACCTTC TRBJ1-2 TRBD1 NA TRBV5-1
CSAWTPYGYTF TGCAGTGCTTGGACACCGTATGGCTACACCTTC TRBJ1-2 NA NA TRBV20-1
CATSRNRGNQPQHF TGTGCCACCAGCCGAAACAGGGGGAATCAGCCCCAGCATTTT TRBJ1-5 TRBD1 NA TRBV15
CASSSIGGAGYTF TGTGCCAGCAGCTCCATCGGGGGAGCGGGCTACACCTTC TRBJ1-2 NA few TRBV5-6
CASSDPPPRTKGYEQYF TGTGCCAGCAGTGACCCACCCCCGCGGACAAAAGGGTACGAGCAGTACTTC TRBJ2-7 NA NA TRBV6-2/TRBV6-3
CSVRGATNEKLFF TGCAGCGTTCGGGGTGCAACTAATGAAAAACTGTTTTTT TRBJ1-4 NA NA TRBV29-1
CASSVSQGGQPQHF TGTGCCAGCAGTGTGAGCCAGGGTGGCCAGCCCCAGCATTTT TRBJ1-5 NA NA TRBV2